The rows below give T cell receptor beta chains drawn from one sample of a study of cytomegalovirus exposure and HLA in healthy donors. Sequencing was performed with immunoSEQ multiplex PCR; in TCRdb, only in-frame clones are kept and a portion is missing. The sample holds some 180,000 clones, roughly four fifths seen once. The sample consisted of PBMCs. Every receptor here comes from a woman younger than 35 in good health and CMV-seronegative. Each CDR3 is given without its conserved first and last residue.

TRBV2,TRBJ1-3,ASSVGHHNSGNTIY
TRBV5-1,TRBJ1-1,ASSWQGGNTEAF
TRBV19,TRBJ1-1,ASSLTYTEAF
TRBV5-1,TRBJ2-2,ASSARLAPNTGELF
TRBV2,TRBJ1-3,ASSELEVSGNTIY
TRBV9,TRBJ1-2,ASSPWDSNYGYT
TRBV5-1,TRBJ1-4,ASSGTVGNEKLF
TRBV13,TRBJ2-5,ASSLRLAGTQETQY
TRBV30,TRBJ2-2,ASRGNRPTGELF
TRBV27,TRBJ2-1,ASSSTLGQGAYNEQF
TRBV4-2,TRBJ2-7,ASSQVASLTGGVEQY
TRBV6-5,TRBJ1-1,ASSSLQGFRSTEAF
TRBV27,TRBJ1-6,ASSLSEGQVGIPLH
TRBV7-2,TRBJ2-1,ASSPPFGTGKDTEQF
TRBV6-1,TRBJ1-3,ASSEARSGTGNTIY
TRBV4-1,TRBJ2-7,ASSQEGLAGEPLGDEQY
TRBV27,TRBJ1-6,ASSSTGISPLH
TRBV7-9,TRBJ1-5,SSSFDRPGQPQH
TRBV25-1,TRBJ2-1,ASSGNGLAGQDNEQF
TRBV19,TRBJ1-5,ASSMAGNQPQH
TRBV30,TRBJ2-3,AWSGLAGGPTDTQY
TRBV7-2,TRBJ2-1,ARPDGGSAKYNEQF
TRBV29-1,TRBJ2-1,SVGPTGLAGVNEQF
TRBV9,TRBJ2-6,ASSGIPGHNSGANVLT
TRBV4-3,TRBJ1-6,ASSQDRVGRYSYNSPLH
TRBV5-1,TRBJ2-3,ASSLGLSADTQY
TRBV28,TRBJ2-1,ASSSQGEEHNEQF
TRBV5-1,TRBJ1-2,ASSLTNPGQGINGYT
TRBV7-2,TRBJ2-2,ASSLRRQFSGELF
TRBV29-1,TRBJ1-5,SVGQGDQPQH
TRBV13,TRBJ2-5,ASSLGLAGGETQY
TRBV23-1,TRBJ2-1,ASSQYTSGSVNEQF
TRBV7-2,TRBJ2-3,ASSLKSDPPQY
TRBV11-3,TRBJ1-1,ASSLGTGDTEAF
TRBV29-1,TRBJ2-1,SVESSHYNEQF
TRBV2,TRBJ2-3,ASTFSGNSDTQY
TRBV4-3,TRBJ2-7,ASSQVVGSSYEQY
TRBV11-2,TRBJ2-3,ASSLGTASGLNTDTQY
TRBV6-5,TRBJ1-1,ASSSTGATDTEAF
TRBV9,TRBJ2-3,ASTSLTADTQY
TRBV7-8,TRBJ2-5,ASSSRPGQKETQY
TRBV11-2,TRBJ2-5,ASSFGYGQETQY
TRBV11-2,TRBJ1-1,ASSPVMARTEAF
TRBV7-8,TRBJ1-5,ASSQDSAYQPQH
TRBV7-2,TRBJ2-3,ASSSRQGGDTQY
TRBV6-5,TRBJ2-3,ASSYSRLAGQDTQY
TRBV4-3,TRBJ2-1,ASSHLPRGMLNEQF
TRBV10-2,TRBJ2-1,ATKDSAYNEQF
TRBV7-9,TRBJ1-2,SSSLVPRVAVSGYT
TRBV5-1,TRBJ2-1,ASSQYMGANEQF
TRBV7-2,TRBJ2-7,ASSLHRDYEQY
TRBV11-2,TRBJ2-3,ASTLWAASTDTQY
TRBV19,TRBJ1-4,ASSILPGVDEKLF
TRBV19,TRBJ1-1,ASSPRQGALDTEAF
TRBV21-1,TRBJ1-1,ASSTAERACTEAF
TRBV29-1,TRBJ1-2,SVAGYGYT
TRBV28,TRBJ1-5,ALGGSNQPQH
TRBV6-5,TRBJ1-2,ASSYSGGGIVYGYT
TRBV6-1,TRBJ1-5,ASSEFRIFGNQPQH
TRBV28,TRBJ1-4,ASSFSDEKLF